This T cell receptor beta chain was recorded in a study of shared clonotypes between healthy human individuals. At the level of the study: A donor's plate count was three for CD4 naive and three for CD4 memory; CD8 naive had two and CD8 memory one. General study findings and limits: Clonotype sharing across several donors was observed for 4.5% to 6.5% of naive CD4 clonotypes.

Details on this clone: Its antigen is not identified.

In germline, CDR1 is SQVTM, CDR2 ANQGSEA. This CDR3 comprises 14 residues. Deletions cut 5 bases from V and 4 bases from J, with 17 bases between. In the original processing: Junction-only sequences produced by ImmunoSEQ had no quality scores, so filtering differed. Assay used: immunoSEQ multiplex PCR; TCRdb lists only in-frame clones, some missing. That table gives V, J and clone size, and the DNA gave D and trimming. The sample has some 1.5 million clones, roughly 95% seen once; the top ten hold approximately 1.1%. This sequence was found in a man under 40 in good health. The chain recombines TRBV29-1 with TRBJ2-5; D ambiguous. The sequenced sample was naive CD4+ T cells sorted from blood. As for subset: CD45RA+ positively selected. DNA for the CDR3: TGCAGCGTTCACGTAGTTAGAGTCCGAGAGACCCAGTACTTC. Translated: CSVHVVRVRETQYF.